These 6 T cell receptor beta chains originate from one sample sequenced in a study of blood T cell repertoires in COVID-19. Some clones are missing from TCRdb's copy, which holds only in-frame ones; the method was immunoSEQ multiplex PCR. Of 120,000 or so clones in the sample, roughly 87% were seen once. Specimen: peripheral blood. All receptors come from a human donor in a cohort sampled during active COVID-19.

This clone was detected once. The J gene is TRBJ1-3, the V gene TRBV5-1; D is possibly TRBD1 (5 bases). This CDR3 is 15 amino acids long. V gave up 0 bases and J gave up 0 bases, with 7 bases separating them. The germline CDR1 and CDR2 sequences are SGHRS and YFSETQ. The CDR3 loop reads CASSLVGDSGNTIYF. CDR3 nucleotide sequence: TGCGCCAGCAGCTTGGTAGGGGACTCTGGAAACACCATATATTTT.

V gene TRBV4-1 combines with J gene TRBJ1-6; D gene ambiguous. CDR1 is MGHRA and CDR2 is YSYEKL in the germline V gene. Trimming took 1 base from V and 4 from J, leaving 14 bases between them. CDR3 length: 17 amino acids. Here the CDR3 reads CASSQVLLRAYNSPLHF. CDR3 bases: TGCGCCAGCAGCCAAGTTCTTCTGAGGGCGTATAATTCACCCCTCCACTTT.

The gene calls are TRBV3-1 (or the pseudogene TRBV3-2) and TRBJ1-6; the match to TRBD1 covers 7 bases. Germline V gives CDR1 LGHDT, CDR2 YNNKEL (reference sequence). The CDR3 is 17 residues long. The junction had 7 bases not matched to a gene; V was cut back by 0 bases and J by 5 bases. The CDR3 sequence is CASSQDWGTVNNSPLHF. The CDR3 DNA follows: TGTGCCAGCAGCCAAGACTGGGGGACAGTTAATAATTCACCCCTCCACTTT.

In DNA, the CDR3 is TGCGCCAGCAGCTTGACAGGGTCTGAGTACCTATCGGCTGGTGGCTACACCTTC. Its protein product is CASSLTGSEYLSAGGYTF. The chain carries TRBV5-1 and TRBJ1-2, with D perhaps TRBD1 (6 bases). CDR1 SGHRS and CDR2 YFSETQ come from the germline V gene. The CDR3 loop spans 18 amino acids. V lost 1 base and J 7 bases, leaving 26 bases between the germline ends.

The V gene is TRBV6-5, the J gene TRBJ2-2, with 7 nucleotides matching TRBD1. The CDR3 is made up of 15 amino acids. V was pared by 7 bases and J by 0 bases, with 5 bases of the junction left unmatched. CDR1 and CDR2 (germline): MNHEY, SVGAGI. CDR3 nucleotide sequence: TGTGCCAGCAACCCGGGACAGACGAACACCGGGGAGCTGTTTTTT. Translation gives CASNPGQTNTGELFF.

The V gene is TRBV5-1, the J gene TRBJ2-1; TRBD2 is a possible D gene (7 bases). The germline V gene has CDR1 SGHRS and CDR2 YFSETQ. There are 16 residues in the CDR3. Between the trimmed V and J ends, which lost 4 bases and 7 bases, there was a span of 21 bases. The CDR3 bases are TGCGCCAGCAGCGGGGGAGCGGGGCAGGGGAAAAATGAGCAGTTCTTC. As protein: CASSGGAGQGKNEQFF.